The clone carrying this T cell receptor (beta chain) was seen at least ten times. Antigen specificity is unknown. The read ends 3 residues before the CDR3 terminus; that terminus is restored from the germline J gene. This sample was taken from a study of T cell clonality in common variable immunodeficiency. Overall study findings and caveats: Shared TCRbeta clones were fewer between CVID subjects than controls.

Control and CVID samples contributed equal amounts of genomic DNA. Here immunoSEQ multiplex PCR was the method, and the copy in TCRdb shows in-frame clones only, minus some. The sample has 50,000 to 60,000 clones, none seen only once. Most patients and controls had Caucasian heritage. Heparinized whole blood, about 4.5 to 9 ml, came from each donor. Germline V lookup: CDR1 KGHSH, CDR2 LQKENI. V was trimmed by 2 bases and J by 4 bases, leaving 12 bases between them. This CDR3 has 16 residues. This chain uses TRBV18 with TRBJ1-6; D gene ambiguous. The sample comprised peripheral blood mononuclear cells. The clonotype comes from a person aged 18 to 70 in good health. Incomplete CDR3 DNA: TGTGCCAGCTCACCAGTCGAGGTCTTGTATAATTCACCC. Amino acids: CASSPVEVLYNSP. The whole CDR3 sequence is CASSPVEVLYNSPLHF. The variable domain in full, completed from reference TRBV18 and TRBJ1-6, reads NAGVMQNPRHLVRRRGQEARLRCSPMKGHSHVYWYRQLPEEGLKFMVYLQKENIIDESGMPKERFSAEFPKEGPSILRIQQVVRGDSAAYFCASSPVEVLYNSPLHFGNGTRLTVT.